This is a list of T cell receptor beta chains from one sample in a study of Graves' ophthalmopathy and Graves' hyperthyroidism. TCRdb recomputed calls from the multiplex PCR reads with MiXCR, one row per CDR3 protein. The sample holds about 600,000 distinct CDR3 sequences; about two fifths are singletons and the top ten take 3.5% to 4.5%. Material for sequencing was peripheral blood or thyroid tissue (not recorded which). These receptors were obtained from an adult man with Graves' hyperthyroidism. Each CDR3 is given with its conserved first and last residue. The order of the fields is J gene, D gene, V gene, clone size, CDR3 DNA, CDR3 protein. D genes are given only for firm matches. Size tells how often a clone was seen (once, few, many) or the class of an expanded clone, and some rows leave it out.

j_call: TRBJ1-5
d_call: .
v_call: TRBV20-1
clone_size: once
cdr3_nt: TGCAGTGCGAGAACTAGCGGGAGGGGGGAGACCCAGCATTTT
cdr3_aa: CSARTSGRGETQHF

j_call: TRBJ1-5
d_call: TRBD1
v_call: TRBV27
clone_size: few
cdr3_nt: TGTGCCAGCAGTTTATCTGGGACAGGGCTTCAGCCCCAGCATTTT
cdr3_aa: CASSLSGTGLQPQHF

j_call: TRBJ2-5
d_call: .
v_call: TRBV24-1
clone_size: many
cdr3_nt: TGTGCCACCAGTGATTGGTCCCGGGACGACCAAGAGACCCAGTACTTC
cdr3_aa: CATSDWSRDDQETQYF

j_call: TRBJ2-5
d_call: TRBD2
v_call: TRBV20-1
clone_size: many
cdr3_nt: TGCAGTGCTTCTAGCGGGAGTAGACGAGAGACCCAGTACTTC
cdr3_aa: CSASSGSRRETQYF

j_call: TRBJ2-2
d_call: TRBD2
v_call: TRBV10-2
clone_size: few
cdr3_nt: TGCGCCAGCAGTGGACCTAGCGGCGCGAACACCGGGGAGCTGTTTTTT
cdr3_aa: CASSGPSGANTGELFF

j_call: TRBJ1-2
d_call: .
v_call: TRBV3-1
clone_size: many
cdr3_nt: TGTGCCAGCAGCCAAAACAGGTACGGCTACACCTTC
cdr3_aa: CASSQNRYGYTF

j_call: TRBJ1-6
d_call: .
v_call: TRBV6-1
clone_size: few
cdr3_nt: TGTGCCAGCAGTCGGACAGCCGCTTTTAATTCACCCCTCCACTTT
cdr3_aa: CASSRTAAFNSPLHF

j_call: TRBJ2-1
d_call: TRBD2
v_call: TRBV5-6
clone_size: .
cdr3_nt: TGTGCCAGCAGCGTAACTAGCGGGGGGAGCTCCTACAATGAGCAGTTCTTC
cdr3_aa: CASSVTSGGSSYNEQFF

j_call: TRBJ2-2
d_call: .
v_call: TRBV24-1
clone_size: many
cdr3_nt: TGTGCCACCAAGGGACCAATGAACACCGGGGAGCTGTTTTTT
cdr3_aa: CATKGPMNTGELFF

j_call: TRBJ2-7
d_call: .
v_call: TRBV7-9
clone_size: .
cdr3_nt: TGTGCCAGCAGCTTAGATTTGGGCGGACGTCTCTACGAGCAGTACTTC
cdr3_aa: CASSLDLGGRLYEQYF

j_call: TRBJ2-7
d_call: .
v_call: TRBV10-3
clone_size: .
cdr3_nt: TGTGCCATCAGTGTGTTGGACGGCTACGAGCAGTACTTC
cdr3_aa: CAISVLDGYEQYF

j_call: TRBJ2-7
d_call: .
v_call: TRBV6-5
clone_size: .
cdr3_nt: TGTGCCAGCAGTCCCTCGGACGGGGGAGGCGACGAGCAGTACTTC
cdr3_aa: CASSPSDGGGDEQYF

j_call: TRBJ1-3
d_call: TRBD1
v_call: TRBV7-9
clone_size: .
cdr3_nt: TGTGCCAGCAGCTCGAGGGGGACAGGCGTCTCTGGAAACACCATATATTTT
cdr3_aa: CASSSRGTGVSGNTIYF

j_call: TRBJ2-1
d_call: TRBD2
v_call: TRBV29-1
clone_size: once
cdr3_nt: TGCAGCGTTGTTGGGAGCGGGGGGAGCTCCTACAATGAGCAGTTCTTC
cdr3_aa: CSVVGSGGSSYNEQFF

j_call: TRBJ1-4
d_call: .
v_call: TRBV19
clone_size: .
cdr3_nt: TGTGCCAGTAGTGCCAGGGGAACTAATGAAAAACTGTTTTTT
cdr3_aa: CASSARGTNEKLFF

j_call: TRBJ2-3
d_call: .
v_call: TRBV20-1
clone_size: .
cdr3_nt: TGCAGTGCTAGAGATCTGGGCGGGGGCACAGATACGCAGTATTTT
cdr3_aa: CSARDLGGGTDTQYF

j_call: TRBJ2-6
d_call: TRBD1
v_call: TRBV5-1
clone_size: many
cdr3_nt: TGCGCCAGCAGCTTCGGGACAGGGTCCTCTGGGGCCAACGTCCTGACTTTC
cdr3_aa: CASSFGTGSSGANVLTF

j_call: TRBJ1-5
d_call: .
v_call: TRBV7-8
clone_size: many
cdr3_nt: TGTGCCAGCAGCTTAAGGGTCAATCAGCCCCAGCATTTT
cdr3_aa: CASSLRVNQPQHF

j_call: TRBJ2-1
d_call: .
v_call: TRBV7-9
clone_size: .
cdr3_nt: TGTGCCAACTCGCGGCCTGGGAATGAGCAGTTCTTC
cdr3_aa: CANSRPGNEQFF

j_call: TRBJ1-1
d_call: .
v_call: TRBV27
clone_size: many
cdr3_nt: TGTGCCAGCAGTCTCATAGCTTTCTTT
cdr3_aa: CASSLIAFF

j_call: TRBJ2-7
d_call: .
v_call: TRBV20-1
clone_size: many
cdr3_nt: TGCAGTGCTAGACCCCCCGGGGAGGCCTACGAGCAGTACTTC
cdr3_aa: CSARPPGEAYEQYF